This entry is about one T cell receptor (beta chain). Its antigen is still unknown. The data are from a study of T cells in Graves' hyperthyroidism and ophthalmopathy. Study observations and caveats: The blood repertoire included most of the expanded thyroid clonotypes above 0.001.

Amplification of TCR beta CDR3 regions was performed using RNA transcripts as template. First-round RT-PCR targeting the TCR CDR3 was performed with the HTBI primer set. TCRdb re-called the multiplex PCR reads through MiXCR, storing one row per CDR3 protein. The data show hundreds of thousands of distinct CDR3 sequences, approximately 15% seen once. The CDR3 loop spans 14 amino acids. From germline, CDR1 is DFQATT and CDR2 SNEGSKA (reference sequence). V lost 2 bases to trimming and J lost 7 bases; unmatched junction nucleotides: 6. The V call is TRBV20-1, the J call TRBJ2-1; the match to TRBD2 covers 9 bases. This sequence was found in a woman in her thirties or forties with Graves' ophthalmopathy. Material for sequencing was blood. The CDR3 loop is CSARLAGERNEQFF. The CDR3 bases are TGCAGTGCTAGATTAGCGGGAGAAAGAAATGAGCAGTTCTTC.